The rows below give T cell receptor beta chains drawn from one sample of a study of cytomegalovirus exposure and HLA in healthy donors. Assay used: immunoSEQ multiplex PCR; TCRdb lists only in-frame clones, some missing. The sample shows roughly 98,000 clones, 87% of them seen only once. Sequencing input: PBMCs. The receptors shown here come from a woman in her twenties or thirties in good health and CMV-seronegative. CDR3s include the opening cysteine and the closing phenylalanine or tryptophan. Each record gives: clone size, V gene, J gene, D gene, CDR3 protein, CDR3 DNA. A D gene is named only where the DNA matches it firmly. Clone sizes are given selectively: once, few, many, or a class where the clone is expanded.

>once|TRBV28|TRBJ2-4|TRBD1
CASSLTGQGSSKNIQYF
TGTGCCAGCAGTTTAACGGGACAGGGGTCTTCCAAAAACATTCAGTACTTC
>NA|TRBV6-5|TRBJ1-2|NA
CASSSRVRDYGYTF
TGTGCCAGCAGCTCCAGGGTCCGGGACTATGGCTACACCTTC
>few|TRBV2|TRBJ2-7|TRBD1
CASYETGLISYEQYF
TGTGCCAGCTACGAGACAGGGCTGATCTCCTACGAGCAGTACTTC
>once|TRBV9|TRBJ2-7|NA
CASSVSRIPYEQYF
TGTGCCAGCAGCGTATCTAGGATACCCTACGAGCAGTACTTC
>NA|TRBV10-2|TRBJ1-5|TRBD1
CASSGGRAAQPQHF
TGCGCCAGCTCAGGGGGAAGGGCCGCTCAGCCCCAGCATTTT
>NA|TRBV27|TRBJ1-1|NA
CASSFRWGPLGNTEAFF
TGTGCCAGCAGTTTTCGGTGGGGCCCATTAGGGAACACTGAAGCTTTCTTT
>once|TRBV2|TRBJ1-1|TRBD1
CASTGGLNTEAFF
TGTGCTTCAACAGGGGGATTGAACACTGAAGCTTTCTTT
>NA|TRBV9|TRBJ2-7|NA
CASSPSRAGFHEQYF
TGTGCCAGCAGCCCCTCCCGAGCGGGTTTCCACGAGCAGTACTTC
>NA|TRBV5-1|TRBJ2-5|NA
CASSPEGAQETQYF
TGCGCCAGCAGCCCGGAGGGGGCCCAAGAGACCCAGTACTTC
>NA|TRBV2|TRBJ1-5|NA
CASTPRSPVLASNQPQHF
TGTGCCAGCACTCCCCGGTCCCCGGTACTTGCTAGCAATCAGCCCCAGCATTTT
>few|TRBV18|TRBJ1-5|NA
CASSPRQTGSTNQPQHF
TGTGCCAGCTCACCTAGACAGACCGGGTCAACAAATCAGCCCCAGCATTTT
>NA|TRBV5-1|TRBJ1-6|NA
CASSSQGAFGVLHF
TGCGCCAGCAGCTCACAGGGTGCCTTTGGTGTCCTCCACTTT
>once|TRBV10-3|TRBJ2-7|NA
CAISEMETQGRYYEQYF
TGTGCCATCAGTGAGATGGAAACACAGGGTAGGTACTACGAGCAGTACTTC
>few|TRBV10-3|TRBJ2-1|NA
CAISDPKSLGQFF
TGTGCCATCAGTGACCCAAAATCGTTGGGGCAATTCTTC
>few|TRBV7-9|TRBJ1-3|NA
CASSLLVSGNTIYF
TGTGCCAGCAGCTTATTAGTCTCTGGAAACACCATATATTTT
>NA|TRBV18|TRBJ1-1|NA
CASSPITSYTANTEAFF
TGTGCCAGCTCACCGATAACGTCCTATACTGCGAACACTGAAGCTTTCTTT
>NA|TRBV5-1|TRBJ2-2|TRBD1
CASSNDRGATGELFF
TGCGCCAGCAGCAACGACAGGGGAGCCACCGGGGAGCTGTTTTTT
>NA|TRBV15|TRBJ2-3|TRBD2
CATSRFPAGGNTQYF
TGTGCCACCAGCAGATTCCCAGCGGGGGGAAATACGCAGTATTTT
>NA|TRBV10-3|TRBJ1-2|NA
CAISESTRSYYGYTF
TGTGCCATCAGTGAGTCGACACGGTCATACTATGGCTACACCTTC
>few|TRBV7-2|TRBJ1-2|NA
CASSPRNGGDGYTF
TGTGCCAGCAGCCCCCGCAACGGGGGGGATGGCTACACCTTC
>NA|TRBV18|TRBJ2-5|NA
CASSPLPRGKTQYF
TGTGCCAGCTCACCACTTCCCCGCGGGAAGACCCAGTACTTC
>NA|TRBV6-1|TRBJ1-2|TRBD1
CASSSDRERYGYTF
TGTGCCAGCAGTTCGGACAGGGAGAGGTATGGCTACACCTTC
>NA|TRBV11-2|TRBJ1-3|NA
CASSPGLTGNTIYF
TGTGCCAGCAGCCCAGGCCTGACGGGAAACACCATATATTTT
>NA|TRBV5-8|TRBJ2-3|NA
CASSTGAVSTDTQYF
TGTGCCAGCAGCACTGGAGCAGTGAGCACAGATACGCAGTATTTT
>NA|TRBV9|TRBJ2-3|NA
CASSVGAGASTDTQYF
TGTGCCAGCAGCGTAGGGGCTGGGGCTAGCACAGATACGCAGTATTTT
>NA|TRBV5-3|TRBJ1-5|NA
CARTGIGGNQPQHF
TGTGCCAGAACAGGGATTGGGGGCAATCAGCCCCAGCATTTT
>NA|TRBV19|TRBJ2-3|NA
CASRTGGTDTQYF
TGTGCCAGTAGGACGGGGGGCACAGATACGCAGTATTTT
>few|TRBV5-4|TRBJ2-7|NA
CASSGSRDYEQYF
TGTGCCAGCAGCGGGTCGAGGGACTACGAGCAGTACTTC
>NA|TRBV6-1|TRBJ2-7|NA
CASSVPQVKSYEQYF
TGTGCCAGCAGTGTCCCACAGGTTAAGTCCTACGAGCAGTACTTC
>NA|TRBV5-6|TRBJ2-1|TRBD2
CASTSGPNNEQFF
TGTGCCAGCACTAGCGGGCCCAACAATGAGCAGTTCTTC
>NA|TRBV5-1|TRBJ2-3|NA
CASSLRGTGTDTQYF
TGCGCCAGCAGCTTGAGAGGGACTGGCACAGATACGCAGTATTTT
>NA|TRBV6-5|TRBJ2-7|NA
CASSSETSTYEQYF
TGTGCCAGCAGCTCTGAGACTTCTACCTACGAGCAGTACTTC
>NA|TRBV27|TRBJ2-7|TRBD2
CASSLQPGRVHEQYF
TGTGCCAGCAGTTTACAGCCAGGGAGGGTTCACGAGCAGTACTTC
>NA|TRBV6-6|TRBJ1-1|TRBD1
CASSLTGGSGAFF
TGTGCCAGCAGCCTGACAGGGGGCAGCGGAGCTTTCTTT
>NA|TRBV5-1|TRBJ1-1|NA
CASSLDGTEAFF
TGCGCCAGCAGCTTGGACGGCACTGAAGCTTTCTTT
>NA|TRBV7-9|TRBJ2-1|TRBD1
CASSPLGTGSHEQFF
TGTGCCAGCAGCCCATTGGGGACAGGGTCCCATGAGCAGTTCTTC
>NA|TRBV6-1|TRBJ2-7|NA
CASSLQQYEQYF
TGTGCCAGCAGCTTACAGCAATACGAGCAGTACTTC
>NA|TRBV6-1|TRBJ1-3|NA
CASLGRGSGNTIYF
TGTGCCAGCCTAGGTCGGGGGTCTGGAAACACCATATATTTT
>NA|TRBV29-1|TRBJ2-3|TRBD2
CSVGGGRGNTDTQYF
TGCAGCGTTGGGGGCGGGAGGGGAAACACAGATACGCAGTATTTT
>NA|TRBV28|TRBJ1-2|TRBD1
CASRSTGGSNYGYTF
TGTGCCAGCAGAAGTACAGGGGGCTCTAACTATGGCTACACCTTC
>NA|TRBV28|TRBJ2-7|TRBD2
CASSWGGTLYEQYF
TGTGCCAGCAGCTGGGGGGGGACTCTGTACGAGCAGTACTTC
>NA|TRBV11-2|TRBJ1-2|TRBD1
CASSLGRGSGGYTF
TGTGCCAGCAGCTTAGGCAGGGGGAGCGGTGGCTACACCTTC
>NA|TRBV28|TRBJ2-1|TRBD2
CASSPLSGRSSYNEQFF
TGTGCCAGCAGCCCCCTTAGCGGGAGGAGCTCCTACAATGAGCAGTTCTTC
>NA|TRBV7-2|TRBJ2-7|TRBD1
CASSSGQGSSYEQYF
TGTGCCAGCAGCTCCGGACAGGGGTCATCCTACGAGCAGTACTTC
>NA|TRBV28|TRBJ2-7|NA
CASSPPTRDRQYF
TGTGCCAGCAGCCCCCCCACGCGGGACAGGCAGTACTTC
>NA|TRBV6-1|TRBJ1-5|NA
CASKVGEVNQPQHF
TGTGCCAGCAAGGTGGGGGAGGTAAACCAGCCCCAGCATTTT
>NA|TRBV11-2|TRBJ2-7|NA
CASSLVSGRGVYEQYF
TGTGCCAGCAGCTTAGTCTCGGGCCGGGGAGTCTACGAGCAGTACTTC
>NA|TRBV5-4|TRBJ2-3|TRBD2
CASSGTSATDTQYF
TGTGCCAGCAGCGGGACTAGCGCCACAGATACGCAGTATTTT
>NA|TRBV14|TRBJ2-7|NA
CASSQDQGNYREQYF
TGTGCCAGCAGCCAAGATCAGGGAAACTATAGGGAGCAGTACTTC
>NA|TRBV30|TRBJ2-5|TRBD2
CAWSRSEREVGETQYF
TGTGCCTGGAGTAGGTCCGAGCGGGAGGTAGGGGAGACCCAGTACTTC
>NA|TRBV29-1|TRBJ1-2|NA
CSVREVYGYTF
TGCAGCGTACGGGAAGTCTATGGCTACACCTTC
>NA|TRBV9|TRBJ1-4|NA
CASSVGTGYNEKLFF
TGTGCCAGCAGCGTAGGCACAGGGTATAATGAAAAACTGTTTTTT
>NA|TRBV7-9|TRBJ1-5|TRBD1
CASSLGTGPSSNQPQHF
TGTGCCAGCAGCTTAGGGACAGGGCCTTCGAGCAATCAGCCCCAGCATTTT
>NA|TRBV9|TRBJ1-4|NA
CASSARDIGEKLFF
TGTGCCAGCAGCGCACGGGACATAGGTGAAAAACTGTTTTTT
>NA|TRBV27|TRBJ2-6|NA
CASHKGVGRSGANVLTF
TGTGCCAGTCATAAAGGGGTGGGCCGCTCTGGGGCCAACGTCCTGACTTTC
>NA|TRBV9|TRBJ2-1|NA
CASSVAGVQLNNEQFF
TGTGCCAGCAGCGTAGCGGGGGTCCAGTTGAACAATGAGCAGTTCTTC
>NA|TRBV9|TRBJ2-1|TRBD2
CASSVSGTSAYNEQFF
TGTGCCAGCAGCGTGTCCGGGACTAGCGCGTACAATGAGCAGTTCTTC